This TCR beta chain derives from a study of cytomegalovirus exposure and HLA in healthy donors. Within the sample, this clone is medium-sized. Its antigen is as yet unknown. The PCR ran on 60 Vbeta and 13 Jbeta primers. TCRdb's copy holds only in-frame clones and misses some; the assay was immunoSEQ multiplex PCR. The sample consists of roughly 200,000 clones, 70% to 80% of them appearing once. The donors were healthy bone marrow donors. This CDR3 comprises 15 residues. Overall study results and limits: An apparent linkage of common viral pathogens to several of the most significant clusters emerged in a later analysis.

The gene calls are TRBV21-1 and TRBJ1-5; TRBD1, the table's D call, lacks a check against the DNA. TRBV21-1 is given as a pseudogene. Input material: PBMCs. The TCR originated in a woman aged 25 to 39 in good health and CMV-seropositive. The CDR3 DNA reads TGTGCCAGCAGCAAAGAGGGGGCAGGGGGCAAGCCCCAGCATTTT. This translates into CASSKEGAGGKPQHF.